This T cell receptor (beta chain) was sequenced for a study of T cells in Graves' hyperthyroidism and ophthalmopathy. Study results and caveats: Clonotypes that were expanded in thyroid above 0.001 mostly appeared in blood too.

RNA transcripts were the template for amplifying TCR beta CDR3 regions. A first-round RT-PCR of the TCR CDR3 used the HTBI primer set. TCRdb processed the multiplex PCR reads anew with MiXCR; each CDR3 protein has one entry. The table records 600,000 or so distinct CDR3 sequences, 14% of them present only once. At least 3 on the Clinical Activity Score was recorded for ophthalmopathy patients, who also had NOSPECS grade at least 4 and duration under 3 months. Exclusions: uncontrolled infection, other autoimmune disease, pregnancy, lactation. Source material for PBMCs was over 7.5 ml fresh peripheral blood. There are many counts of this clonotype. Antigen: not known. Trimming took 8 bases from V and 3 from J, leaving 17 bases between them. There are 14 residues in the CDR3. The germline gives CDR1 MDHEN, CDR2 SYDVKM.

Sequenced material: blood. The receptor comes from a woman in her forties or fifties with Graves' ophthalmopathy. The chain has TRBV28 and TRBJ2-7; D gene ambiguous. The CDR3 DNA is TGTGCCAGCTCAACGGGCCAAGCCTTCTACGAGCAGTACTTC. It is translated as CASSTGQAFYEQYF.